Listed below are T cell receptor beta chains from one sample, sequenced in a study of beta chain features in type 1 diabetes. Sequenced by immunoSEQ multiplex PCR; TCRdb stores in-frame clones only, minus some. The sample contains hundreds of thousands of clones, roughly 13% of which appear only once. Sequencing was carried out using naive CD4+ T cells from blood. All receptors derive from a man between 18 and 29 years old with type 1 diabetes. Each CDR3 is given without its conserved first and last residue. The order of the fields is clone size, J gene, V gene, CDR3 protein. Size tells how often a clone was seen (once, few, many) or the class of an expanded clone, and some rows leave it out.

clone size: NA
J gene: TRBJ1-6
V gene: TRBV7-2
CDR3 protein: ASSPPQAGRSPLH

clone size: few
J gene: TRBJ2-3
V gene: TRBV5-1
CDR3 protein: ASSLTGLAPDTQY

clone size: few
J gene: TRBJ2-3
V gene: TRBV6-6
CDR3 protein: ASRSGPDTQY

clone size: NA
J gene: TRBJ2-5
V gene: TRBV28
CDR3 protein: ASSFGGTILETQY

clone size: NA
J gene: TRBJ1-1
V gene: TRBV7-9
CDR3 protein: ASSSWTPNTEAF

clone size: few
J gene: TRBJ2-3
V gene: TRBV14
CDR3 protein: ASSQRVRGRGLADTQY

clone size: NA
J gene: TRBJ2-1
V gene: TRBV29-1
CDR3 protein: SPEGRQGSYNEQF

clone size: NA
J gene: TRBJ2-3
V gene: TRBV18
CDR3 protein: ASAELAGGPNTQY

clone size: NA
J gene: TRBJ2-5
V gene: TRBV2
CDR3 protein: ASSEIGGQETQY

clone size: NA
J gene: TRBJ2-7
V gene: TRBV5-6
CDR3 protein: ASSSLNGQHYEQY

clone size: few
J gene: TRBJ2-7
V gene: TRBV11-1
CDR3 protein: ASSSLLSRERPYEQY

clone size: NA
J gene: TRBJ2-7
V gene: TRBV10-3
CDR3 protein: AISDGGYEQY

clone size: NA
J gene: TRBJ2-2
V gene: TRBV13
CDR3 protein: ASSHLAGTNTGELF

clone size: NA
J gene: TRBJ1-5
V gene: TRBV7-2
CDR3 protein: ASSLVGSNQPQH

clone size: few
J gene: TRBJ2-2
V gene: TRBV7-2
CDR3 protein: ASSLRDKGRGELF

clone size: NA
J gene: TRBJ2-7
V gene: TRBV2
CDR3 protein: ASIPGRGASYEQY

clone size: NA
J gene: TRBJ2-5
V gene: TRBV18
CDR3 protein: ASSQRGQETQY

clone size: NA
J gene: TRBJ2-3
V gene: TRBV7-2
CDR3 protein: ASSPRAGVYTDTQY

clone size: few
J gene: TRBJ1-2
V gene: TRBV18
CDR3 protein: ASSPRIGLDYGYT

clone size: NA
J gene: TRBJ1-1
V gene: TRBV7-9
CDR3 protein: ASRKPPQMNTEAF

clone size: NA
J gene: TRBJ2-7
V gene: TRBV28
CDR3 protein: ASSWGIYEQY

clone size: few
J gene: TRBJ2-5
V gene: TRBV30
CDR3 protein: AGKWDVKGTQY

clone size: NA
J gene: TRBJ2-1
V gene: TRBV4-2
CDR3 protein: ASSPRLAGVTGEGYNEQF

clone size: NA
J gene: TRBJ1-1
V gene: TRBV25-1
CDR3 protein: ASSPLGQGNTEAF

clone size: NA
J gene: TRBJ2-4
V gene: TRBV5-1
CDR3 protein: ASSLEGVNIQY

clone size: NA
J gene: TRBJ1-4
V gene: TRBV9
CDR3 protein: ASNRDIGEKLF

clone size: NA
J gene: TRBJ2-2
V gene: TRBV7-2
CDR3 protein: ASKRDRVFAGELF

clone size: NA
J gene: TRBJ1-4
V gene: TRBV2
CDR3 protein: ASSTPGQGAGKLF

clone size: NA
J gene: TRBJ2-5
V gene: TRBV5-8
CDR3 protein: ASSAGQETQY

clone size: NA
J gene: TRBJ1-3
V gene: TRBV30
CDR3 protein: AWRYRVEGNTIY

clone size: few
J gene: TRBJ2-6
V gene: TRBV7-2
CDR3 protein: ASSVSGSGANVLT

clone size: NA
J gene: TRBJ1-2
V gene: TRBV18
CDR3 protein: ASSPLTNYGYT

clone size: NA
J gene: TRBJ1-4
V gene: TRBV30
CDR3 protein: AWSWRASTNEKLF

clone size: NA
J gene: TRBJ2-7
V gene: TRBV20-1
CDR3 protein: SAASYEQY

clone size: NA
J gene: TRBJ2-7
V gene: TRBV5-4
CDR3 protein: ASSLASYEQY

clone size: NA
J gene: TRBJ1-2
V gene: TRBV15
CDR3 protein: ATSRAATGEYGYT

clone size: NA
J gene: TRBJ1-4
V gene: TRBV7-9
CDR3 protein: ASSLSGRRDEKLF

clone size: few
J gene: TRBJ2-1
V gene: TRBV7-9
CDR3 protein: ASSFETSVSEQF

clone size: NA
J gene: TRBJ1-5
V gene: TRBV9
CDR3 protein: ASSVEEGGHNQPQH

clone size: NA
J gene: TRBJ1-2
V gene: TRBV19
CDR3 protein: ASGAGAGSHYGYT

clone size: NA
J gene: TRBJ2-1
V gene: TRBV7-2
CDR3 protein: ASSLVLDNEQF

clone size: few
J gene: TRBJ1-1
V gene: TRBV5-6
CDR3 protein: ASSRPGNTEAF

clone size: NA
J gene: TRBJ2-1
V gene: TRBV7-2
CDR3 protein: ASNPRRGQTYNEQF

clone size: NA
J gene: TRBJ2-4
V gene: TRBV6-1
CDR3 protein: ASSEGTGIAKNIQY

clone size: NA
J gene: TRBJ2-2
V gene: TRBV5-4
CDR3 protein: ASSPLGGNTGELF

clone size: few
J gene: TRBJ2-1
V gene: TRBV2
CDR3 protein: ASSLQREWSEQF

clone size: few
J gene: TRBJ2-1
V gene: TRBV29-1
CDR3 protein: SVGGIAGDEQF

clone size: few
J gene: TRBJ2-4
V gene: TRBV4-2
CDR3 protein: ASSQEIWGAGAKNIQY

clone size: NA
J gene: TRBJ2-5
V gene: TRBV29-1
CDR3 protein: SVVGVRGSETQY

clone size: few
J gene: TRBJ1-2
V gene: TRBV9
CDR3 protein: ASSVSGQGNYGYT

clone size: NA
J gene: TRBJ1-5
V gene: TRBV5-6
CDR3 protein: ASSLVGAGNNQPQH

clone size: NA
J gene: TRBJ2-7
V gene: TRBV9
CDR3 protein: ASSVMDRANEQY

clone size: NA
J gene: TRBJ2-7
V gene: TRBV6-5
CDR3 protein: ASRRDRGLYEQY